This T cell receptor (beta chain) was sequenced during a study of CD8 T cells in ankylosing spondylitis. Overall study results and limits: The study identified a TCR beta motif of about eight highly homologous variants that appeared characteristic of ankylosing spondylitis blood. CD8+ cells made up the disease-linked clones, which were relatively rare in peripheral blood.

Notes on this clonotype: What it binds is not known.

V shed 4 bases and J shed 2 bases, with 12 bases lying between them. The CDR3 loop spans 14 amino acids. The germline CDR1 and CDR2 sequences are LNHDA and SQIVND (reference sequence). Quantitative 5'-RACE was performed with molecular barcodes, and it yielded the TCR beta libraries. Each CDR3 protein is one row after TCRdb ran MiXCR on the 5' RACE reads. The data show about 190,000 distinct CDR3 sequences, with 10% to 15% seen just once and approximately 10% held by the top ten. This receptor was taken from a female donor with ankylosing spondylitis or in good health (not recorded which). Specimen: blood, either unsorted or a sorted T cell fraction (not recorded which). This chain connects TRBV19 to TRBJ2-7; weak D call: TRBD2 (5 bases). CDR3: CASSTKKGAYEQYF. The CDR3, as DNA: TGTGCCAGTAGTACCAAGAAGGGAGCCTACGAGCAGTACTTC.